One sample yielded the 18 T cell receptor beta chains listed below, sequenced in a study of blood T cells in healthy people across ages. A second PCR, run for roughly 7 to 11 cycles, used a sample-barcoded 5' primer plus a J-beta primer mix. TCRdb fed the 5' RACE reads into MiXCR, producing one record per CDR3 protein. The sample shows 1.5 million to 2 million distinct CDR3 sequences, 25% to 30% of them seen only once. Sample: blood. All receptors come from a woman in her thirties in good health.

There are a few counts of this clonotype. The V and J genes are TRBV7-9 and TRBJ2-5, with 8 bases identical to TRBD1. Germline CDR1 and CDR2: SEHNR and FQNEAQ (reference sequence). This CDR3 has 14 residues. Trimming removed 5 bases from V and 4 bases from J; junction bases left unmatched: 6. The CDR3 is CASSDWTGRETQYF. Here the CDR3 DNA reads TGTGCCAGCAGCGATTGGACAGGGCGAGAGACCCAGTACTTC.

This sequence joins TRBV12-3 or TRBV12-4 and TRBJ2-5, with D possibly matching TRBD2 (5 bases). The CDR3 is 14 amino acids. Trimming left V 1 base short and J 4 bases short, with 10 bases between. CDR3 region: CASSLVSAGETQYF. For the CDR3, the DNA is TGTGCCAGCAGTTTAGTTTCCGCGGGAGAGACCCAGTACTTC.

This clonotype appeared a few times. The rearrangement joins TRBV6-6 to TRBJ1-5; D is uncertain. From germline, CDR1 is MNHNY and CDR2 SVGAGI (reference sequence). Deletions cut 7 bases from V and 0 bases from J, with 10 bases between. CDR3 length equals 14 residues. DNA for the CDR3: TGTGCCAGCAATGGACGGAATAGCAATCAGCCCCAGCATTTT. Protein sequence: CASNGRNSNQPQHF.

The rearrangement uses TRBV6-9 and TRBJ2-1, with D unclear. The CDR3 runs 14 residues. Trimming left V 0 bases short and J 6 bases short, with 9 bases between. The germline CDR1 and CDR2 sequences are MNHGY and SVAAGI. CDR3 in amino acids: CASSYSWPGNEQFF. The CDR3, as DNA: TGTGCCAGCAGTTATTCTTGGCCTGGCAATGAGCAGTTCTTC.

This clonotype turned up a few times. The genes are TRBV5-1 and TRBJ1-1; D gene unclear. The CDR3 has 16 residues. The V end was cut by 5 bases, the J end by 6 bases, with 23 bases between. CDR1 is SGHRS and CDR2 is YFSETQ in the germline V gene. This chain's CDR3 is CASSSEIGSLRAEAFF. The CDR3 DNA is TGCGCCAGCAGTTCGGAAATCGGGAGCCTAAGGGCTGAAGCTTTCTTT.

The genes are TRBV7-2 and TRBJ1-1; D possibly corresponds to TRBD1 (6 bases). The CDR3 length is 14 residues. Trimming cost V 4 bases and J 3 bases, with 12 bases left between them. CDR1 is SGHTA, CDR2 FQGNSA, per germline. Here the CDR3 DNA reads TGTGCCAGCAGCTCCGGGGGGGCTCACACTGAAGCTTTCTTT. It encodes CASSSGGAHTEAFF.

The table lists this clonotype with many counts. This chain links TRBV7-2 with TRBJ2-1; D gene ambiguous. With 5 bases removed from V and 6 bases from J, the gap between germline ends came to 14 bases. The CDR3 runs 14 residues. Germline V gene data show CDR1 as SGHTA and CDR2 as FQGNSA. The CDR3 spells CASSPGHRGNEQFF. Written as DNA, the CDR3 is TGTGCCAGCAGCCCTGGTCACAGAGGCAATGAGCAGTTCTTC.

This clonotype has at least ten counts. The chain carries TRBV7-9 and TRBJ2-5; D uncertain. Germline V lookup: CDR1 SEHNR, CDR2 FQNEAQ (reference sequence). The CDR3 has 14 residues. The V gene lost 2 bases and the J gene lost 2 bases, with 9 bases spanning the gap. The CDR3 spells CASSLSALQETQYF. The CDR3 DNA reads TGTGCCAGCAGCTTATCTGCACTGCAAGAGACCCAGTACTTC.

Many counts were recorded for this clonotype. V usage is TRBV29-1 and J usage is TRBJ2-7; a weak D match, TRBD2 (7 bases). V was clipped by 4 bases and J by 6 bases, with 16 bases between them. CDR1 and CDR2 (germline): SQVTM, ANQGSEA. CDR3 length equals 13 residues. The DNA for the CDR3 is TGCAGCGTTGGGGGGCGGGGGATCGGCGAGCAGTACTTC. Translation: CSVGGRGIGEQYF.

This chain uses TRBV6-5 with TRBJ1-2; TRBD1 might be the D (6 bases). This CDR3 comprises 14 residues. The ends were cut back, 2 bases at V and 8 bases at J, with 15 bases in the middle. The V gene's germline CDR1 is MNHEY and CDR2 SVGAGI. The CDR3 nucleotides are TGTGCCAGCAGTTACAGCCACAGGGATTCCGGCTACACCTTC. Its protein is CASSYSHRDSGYTF.

As regards this clonotype: At one end, the junction sequence differs from germline, possibly due to a read error. This chain links TRBV29-1 with TRBJ2-2; possible D gene TRBD1, 6 bases. CDR3 size: 14 residues. Germline V lookup: CDR1 SQVTM, CDR2 ANQGSEA. The CDR3 is CSVNRDVGTGELFF. CDR3 sequence (DNA): TGCAGCGTTAACAGGGACGTTGGCACCGGGGAGTTGTTTTTT.

This chain joins TRBV5-5 and TRBJ1-2; maybe TRBD1 (6 bases). CDR1 is SGHKS and CDR2 is YYEKEE in the germline V gene (reference sequence). The CDR3 is 16 amino acids. Deletions cut 3 bases from V and 1 base from J, with 16 bases between. The DNA for the CDR3 is TGTGCCAGCAGCTGGGACGTACAGGGATTTAACTATGGCTACACCTTC. Translated, it gives CASSWDVQGFNYGYTF.

This clonotype was seen at least ten times. This chain joins TRBV5-1 and TRBJ2-7, with a tentative D call TRBD2 (5 bases). V was pared by 0 bases and J by 1 base, with 17 bases between. CDR1 is SGHRS and CDR2 is YFSETQ in the germline V gene. CDR3 length: 17 amino acids. Here the CDR3 DNA reads TGCGCCAGCAGCTTGGCGGCGGGCCAAGGAATTTCCTACGAGCAGTACTTC. Protein product: CASSLAAGQGISYEQYF.

The sample holds many counts of this clonotype. The chain carries TRBV7-2 and TRBJ2-7; D unresolved. The germline V and J ends were trimmed by 2 bases and 3 bases, with 8 bases remaining between them. Germline V gives CDR1 SGHTA, CDR2 FQGNSA. The CDR3 runs to 13 residues. The CDR3 DNA sequence: TGTGCCAGCAGCTTAACTCAAATCTACGAGCAGTACTTC. It encodes CASSLTQIYEQYF.

This clonotype was detected a few times. This chain connects TRBV5-1 to TRBJ2-7; possibly TRBD1 or TRBD2 for D (6 bases each). Germline values: CDR1 SGHRS, CDR2 YFSETQ. This CDR3 region has 16 residues. The V end lost 8 bases, the J end lost 0 bases, and 21 bases lay between the germline ends. The DNA of the CDR3 is TGCGCCAGTAGCGTTGGGGGCGGGGCGAGCTCCTACGAGCAGTACTTC. Protein: CASSVGGGASSYEQYF.

The chain couples TRBV24-1 to TRBJ2-1, with TRBD2 matching over 9 bases. Germline values: CDR1 KGHDR, CDR2 SFDVKD. There are 18 residues in the CDR3. Trimming at V came to 1 base and at J to 0 bases, leaving 6 bases not matched to a gene. CDR3 DNA: TGTGCCACCAGTGATTTAGCTAGCGGGGCCAGCTCCTACAATGAGCAGTTCTTC. This translates into CATSDLASGASSYNEQFF.

At least ten counts were recorded for this clonotype. The V and J genes are TRBV7-4 and TRBJ1-4; D call uncertain. Looked up from germline, CDR1 is SGHVT and CDR2 is SQSDAQ. CDR3 length equals 14 residues. V dropped 5 bases and J dropped 5 bases, with 12 bases sitting between them. The CDR3 sequence: CASSPCGSNEKLFF. DNA of the CDR3: TGTGCCAGCAGCCCTTGCGGGAGCAATGAAAAACTGTTTTTT.

About this clonotype itself: Being one base from a much bigger clone, this may be a read error. CDR3 nucleotides: TGTGCCATCAGTGAGTCCGATGGCGGGAGGGCGCGGGGCGAGCAGTTCTTC. Residues: CAISESDGGRARGEQFF. The chain links TRBV10-3 to TRBJ2-1, with 9 bases identical to TRBD2. The V gene's germline CDR1 is ENHRY and CDR2 SYGVKD. This CDR3 spans 17 amino acids. V shed 0 bases, J shed 10 bases, and the junction held 13 bases outside the gene matches.